The 4 T cell receptor beta chains presented below share a single source sample, sequenced in a study of T cells expressing NK-cell markers. Following a re-call of the 5' RACE reads, TCRdb has one entry per CDR3 protein and lacks DNA. Listed are about half a million distinct CDR3 sequences; under 1.5% falls within the top ten. Source material: blood T cells: a sorted CD56 or NKG2C T cell subset, CD4+ or CD8+ T cells, or bulk PBMC T cells (not recorded which). These receptors were taken from a woman between 45 and 60 years old in good health.

The chain combines TRBV11-2 with TRBJ1-3. The length of the CDR3 is 16 residues. CDR1 SGHAT and CDR2 FQNNGV come from the germline V gene. The CDR3 sequence: CASSLVSGVSGNTIYF. Variable domain in full (rest from reference TRBV11-2 and TRBJ1-3): EAGVAQSPRYKIIEKRQSVAFWCNPISGHATLYWYQQILGQGPKLLIQFQNNGVVDDSQLPKDRFSAERLKGVDSTLKIQPAKLEDSAVYLCASSLVSGVSGNTIYFGEGSWLTVV.

The chain employs TRBV20-1 and TRBJ2-1; TCRdb's assignment of TRBD1 cannot be checked, as there is no DNA. The germline V gene has CDR1 DFQATT and CDR2 SNEGSKA (reference sequence). This CDR3 spans 14 amino acids. CDR3 protein: CSATAGQGMNEQFF.

The gene calls are TRBV3-1 and TRBJ1-2. Germline V gene data show CDR1 as LGHDT and CDR2 as YNNKEL (reference sequence). This CDR3 has 14 residues. CDR3 loop: CASSQDGWPYGYTF.

The rearrangement uses TRBV5-1 and TRBJ2-1; the D call from TCRdb, TRBD2, cannot be confirmed without DNA. The germline CDR1 and CDR2 sequences are SGHRS and YFSETQ. The CDR3 runs to 15 residues. The CDR3 region is CASSLREIGYNEQFF.